This TCR beta chain was captured by sequencing in a study of CD8 T cells in ankylosing spondylitis. The germline V gene encodes CDR1 SEHNR and CDR2 FQNEAQ (reference sequence). V was trimmed by 0 bases and J by 0 bases, leaving 6 bases between them. CDR3 length: 15 residues. Molecular-barcoded quantitative 5'-RACE produced these TCR beta libraries. TCRdb fed the 5' RACE reads into MiXCR, producing one record per CDR3 protein. Of more than 600,000 distinct CDR3 sequences listed, 15% to 20% are singletons. This clonotype has a handful of counts. The antigen remains undetermined. Study-level points and caveats: Seemingly distinctive of ankylosing spondylitis blood was a TCR beta motif formed by eight highly homologous variants. A number of the motif variants had already been described in reactive arthritis synovial fluid and blood.

The receptor's source is a male donor with ankylosing spondylitis. Sequencing was performed on blood, either unsorted or a sorted T cell fraction (not recorded which). The rearrangement links TRBV7-9 to TRBJ1-3; no clear D. CDR3: CASSLAASSGNTIYF. The DNA of the CDR3 is TGTGCCAGCAGCTTAGCAGCGAGCTCTGGAAACACCATATATTTT.